This TCR beta chain was retrieved from a study of blood T cell repertoires in COVID-19. Overall study: Sources were T cells, B-cell-depleted T cells, or PBMCs; the material itself was cDNA or gDNA.

The V and J ends lost 4 bases and 2 bases respectively, with 10 bases between them. CDR1 is MNHEY and CDR2 is SMNVEV in the germline V gene (reference sequence). This CDR3 is built from 14 residues. Data came from immunoSEQ multiplex PCR; TCRdb stores just in-frame clones and leaves some out. The sample comprises a few hundred thousand clones, 86% of which are singletons, and roughly 4.9% rests with the top ten. Ages ranged from about 18 to 89 years, with residence in under 25 US areas. The clonotype was recovered from a woman in her twenties or thirties who had been exposed to COVID-19. Sequencing used PBMCs or T cells enriched from blood (not recorded which). The rearrangement joins TRBV27 to TRBJ2-3, with a weak D call TRBD1 (6 bases). The CDR3 here is CASSSQGSTDTQYF. The CDR3 DNA sequence: TGTGCCAGCAGTTCACAGGGCTCCACAGATACGCAGTATTTT.